The rows below give T cell receptor beta chains drawn from one sample of a study of CD8 T cells in Susac syndrome. TCRdb re-derived calls from the immunoSEQ multiplex PCR reads in MiXCR, one entry per CDR3 protein. Of about 210,000 distinct CDR3 sequences listed, 94% are singletons. The sample consisted of CD4+ T cells from PBMCs. The receptors originated from a human donor with Susac syndrome. Both conserved end residues are part of each CDR3. The order of the fields is J gene, clone size, D gene, V gene, CDR3 DNA, CDR3 protein. The D gene is left open where the match is weak. Not every row has a clone size; where given, it reads once, few, many or a size class.

>TRBJ2-5|.|.|TRBV18
TGTGCCAGCTCACCGGGTCCTCAAGAGACCCAGTACTTC
CASSPGPQETQYF
>TRBJ2-1|.|TRBD2|TRBV20-1
TGCAGTGCTAGAGTGACGAGCGGGGGGCGAGTGGATGAGCAGTTCTTC
CSARVTSGGRVDEQFF
>TRBJ1-5|.|.|TRBV28
TGTGCCAGCAGCCTAACTCAGGGAAGGGGCAATCAGCCCCAGCATTTT
CASSLTQGRGNQPQHF
>TRBJ1-5|.|.|TRBV20-1
TGCAGTGCTATAAGAAACAGGGCCAATCAGCCCCAGCATTTT
CSAIRNRANQPQHF
>TRBJ1-5|once|TRBD1|TRBV6-1
TGTGCCAGCAGTTGGGACAGGGGGAGGAATCAGCCCCAGCATTTT
CASSWDRGRNQPQHF
>TRBJ2-7|.|.|TRBV4-3
TGCGCCAGCAGCCAAGGGCTAGCGAATAATGTCGAGCAGTACTTC
CASSQGLANNVEQYF
>TRBJ2-3|.|TRBD2|TRBV7-2
TGTGCCAGCACACTAGCGGGGGGGCCCCAGACGCAGTATTTT
CASTLAGGPQTQYF
>TRBJ1-2|.|TRBD1|TRBV10-3
TGTGCCATCAGGAGGGGGGAGACAGGGTATAACTATGGCTACACCTTC
CAIRRGETGYNYGYTF
>TRBJ2-2|.|.|TRBV12-3/TRBV12-4
TGTGCCAGCAGAAAAGCGGTGGATAGCGGGGAGCTGTTTTTT
CASRKAVDSGELFF
>TRBJ2-6|.|.|TRBV5-8
TGTGCCAGCAGATTGTGGTCAGGCTCTGGGGCCAACGTCCTGACTTTC
CASRLWSGSGANVLTF
>TRBJ2-7|.|.|TRBV6-6
TGTGCCAGCAGCCCTGGAGGGGGTGGCTACGAGCAGTACTTC
CASSPGGGGYEQYF
>TRBJ2-1|.|TRBD2|TRBV25-1
TGTGCCAGCAGTGTCCGCGGGAGAAGCTCCTACAATGAGCAGTTCTTC
CASSVRGRSSYNEQFF
>TRBJ2-1|.|.|TRBV20-1
TGCAGTGCTAGTGAAAGCAATGAGCAGTTCTTC
CSASESNEQFF
>TRBJ2-5|.|TRBD2|TRBV4-2
TGTGCCAGCAGCCAAGGAGGCAGCGGGGGAAGGGAAGAGACCCAGTACTTC
CASSQGGSGGREETQYF
>TRBJ2-7|.|.|TRBV11-2
TGTGCCAGCAGCTCAGGAGTTCTCTCCTACGAGCAGTACTTC
CASSSGVLSYEQYF
>TRBJ2-7|.|.|TRBV7-2
TGTGCCAGCAGCCTAGGACGGATCTCCTACGAGCAGTACTTC
CASSLGRISYEQYF
>TRBJ2-1|once|TRBD2|TRBV9
TGTGCCAGCAACCTGGCGGGGGGCCCCAATGAGCAGTTCTTC
CASNLAGGPNEQFF
>TRBJ1-2|.|.|TRBV5-1
TGCGCCAGCCGCTCCCCAGGAGTGGGGGCAAACTATGGCTACACCTTC
CASRSPGVGANYGYTF
>TRBJ2-1|.|.|TRBV4-2
TGTGCCAGCAGCCAAGATCTGGCCAACAATGAGCAGTTCTTC
CASSQDLANNEQFF
>TRBJ2-5|.|TRBD1|TRBV20-1
TGCAGTGCTGACAGGGTTGGAAAGACCCAGTACTTC
CSADRVGKTQYF
>TRBJ2-7|.|.|TRBV5-1
TGCGCCAGCAGCTGGGACGGAAGCTCCTACGAGCAGTACTTC
CASSWDGSSYEQYF
>TRBJ1-2|once|.|TRBV25-1
TGTGCCAGCAGTGAACAGGGGACTAACTATGGCTACACCTTC
CASSEQGTNYGYTF
>TRBJ1-1|.|.|TRBV12-3/TRBV12-4
TGTGCCAGCAGTTTAGGAGGGACGGTTGAAGCTTTCTTT
CASSLGGTVEAFF
>TRBJ1-6|.|.|TRBV7-2
TGTGCCAGCAGCTTAGCTCCTTCTTATAATTCACCCCTCCACTTT
CASSLAPSYNSPLHF
>TRBJ1-4|.|.|TRBV30
TGTGCCTGGAGTGTACTTGCAGGGAAGAGTGAAAAACTGTTTTTT
CAWSVLAGKSEKLFF
>TRBJ2-1|.|TRBD1|TRBV5-1
TGCGCCAGCAGCGGGGGACAGAACAATGAGCAGTTCTTC
CASSGGQNNEQFF
>TRBJ1-1|.|.|TRBV20-1
TGCAGTGCTAGATCCACCACACGGAACACTGAAGCTTTCTTT
CSARSTTRNTEAFF
>TRBJ1-6|.|.|TRBV11-2
TGTGCCAGCAGCTTAGAAGCGGCTTCTAATTCACCCCTCCACTTT
CASSLEAASNSPLHF
>TRBJ2-1|.|.|TRBV27
TGTGCCAGCAGTTTATCGGGTAGAGATGAGCAGTTCTTC
CASSLSGRDEQFF